This T cell receptor (beta chain) was recorded in a study of post-analysis software for immune sequencing data. Study background: The cohort encompassed relapsing-remitting, secondary progressive and progressive-relapsing multiple sclerosis disease courses.

Study-wide findings and caveats: Samples prepared in the same batch strongly co-clustered by F measure. Compared against controls, patients with multiple sclerosis displayed significantly lower normalized Chao1 diversity. When patients were compared with controls, 4 or 5 TRBV segments were more frequent, TRBV5-6, TRBV5-1 and TRBV20-1 among them.

Unique molecular identifiers featured in each of the TCR beta cDNA libraries. Some 450,000 cDNA molecules were recovered from an input of roughly 0.85 to 10 million T cells. TCRdb recomputed calls from the PCR reads with MiXCR, one row per CDR3 protein. The table includes 700,000 to 800,000 distinct CDR3 sequences, 25% to 30% detected once. A note on this clonotype: Its target is unknown.

Germline CDR1 and CDR2: LGHNA and YSLEER. Trimming took 0 bases from V and 2 from J, leaving 18 bases between them. This CDR3 is 18 amino acids long. This chain connects TRBV4-3 to TRBJ2-3; TRBD1 or TRBD2 may be the D gene (6 bases each). This sequence was found in a girl aged 10 to 17 with multiple sclerosis. The sample comprised blood. In nucleotides, the CDR3 is TGCGCCAGCAGCCAAGAAGGGCCGGGGGCAGCTAACACAGATACGCAGTATTTT. The encoded protein is CASSQEGPGAANTDTQYF.